This T cell receptor (beta chain) was captured in a study of blood T cell repertoires in COVID-19. Profiled with immunoSEQ multiplex PCR; TCRdb holds only in-frame clones, not every one. The table has 250,000 or so clones, 75% to 90% seen once; the top ten hold 4.1%. The CDR3 consists of 16 residues. CDR1 and CDR2 from the germline V gene are MNHNS and SASEGT. Trimming at V came to 4 bases and at J to 5 bases, leaving 7 bases not matched to a gene. This chain joins TRBV6-1 and TRBJ2-3; 12 nucleotides agree with TRBD2. This receptor was taken from a woman aged 25 to 39 with acute COVID-19. Sequencing was carried out using PBMCs or T cells enriched from blood (not recorded which). In nucleotides, the CDR3 is TGTGCCAGCAGTGTCAGGACTAGCGGGATGATAGATACGCAGTATTTT. This sequence encodes CASSVRTSGMIDTQYF.